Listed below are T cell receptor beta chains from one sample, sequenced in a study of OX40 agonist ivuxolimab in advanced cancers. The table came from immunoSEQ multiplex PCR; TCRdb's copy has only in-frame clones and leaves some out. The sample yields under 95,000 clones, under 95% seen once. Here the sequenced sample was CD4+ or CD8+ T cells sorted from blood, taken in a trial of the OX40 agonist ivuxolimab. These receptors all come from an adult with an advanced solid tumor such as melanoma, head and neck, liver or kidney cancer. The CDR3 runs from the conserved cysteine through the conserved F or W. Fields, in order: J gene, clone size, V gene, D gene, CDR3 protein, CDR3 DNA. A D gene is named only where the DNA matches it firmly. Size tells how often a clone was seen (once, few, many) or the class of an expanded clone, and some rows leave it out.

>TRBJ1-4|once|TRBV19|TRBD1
CASSTDRGWNEKLFF
TGTGCCAGTAGCACGGACAGGGGGTGGAATGAAAAACTGTTTTTT
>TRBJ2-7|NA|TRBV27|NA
CASFSRGHGSGNPIYEQYF
TGTGCCAGCTTTTCCAGGGGGCACGGTAGCGGGAACCCCATCTACGAGCAGTACTTC
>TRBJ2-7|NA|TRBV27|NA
CASSLRKTGHEQYF
TGTGCCAGCAGTTTGAGGAAAACCGGCCACGAGCAGTACTTC
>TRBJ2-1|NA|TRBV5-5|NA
CASSLGNEESGFGKFF
TGTGCCAGCAGCTTGGGAAATGAGGAAAGTGGGTTTGGGAAGTTCTTC
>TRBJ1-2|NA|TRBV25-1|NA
CASSETVLDKAFGYTF
TGTGCCAGCAGTGAAACTGTGCTTGACAAGGCTTTCGGCTACACCTTC
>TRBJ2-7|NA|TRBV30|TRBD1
CAWSKGQGLSYEQYF
TGTGCCTGGAGTAAGGGACAGGGCCTCTCCTACGAGCAGTACTTC
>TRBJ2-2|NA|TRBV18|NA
CASSLFLGTGNTGELFF
TGTGCCAGCTCACTATTCTTGGGGACGGGAAACACCGGGGAGCTGTTTTTT
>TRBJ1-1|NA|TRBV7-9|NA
CATLLGTEAFF
TGTGCCACCCTCCTAGGCACTGAAGCTTTCTTT
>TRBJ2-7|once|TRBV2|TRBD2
CASWLTGEGTSYEQYF
TGTGCCAGCTGGTTGACCGGGGAGGGGACTTCCTACGAGCAGTACTTC
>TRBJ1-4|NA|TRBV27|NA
CASSFSGATNEKLFF
TGTGCCAGCAGTTTTTCGGGGGCAACTAATGAAAAACTGTTTTTT
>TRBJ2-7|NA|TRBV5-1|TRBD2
CASSLEGWLAGSYEQYF
TGCGCCAGCAGCTTGGAGGGGTGGCTAGCGGGTTCCTACGAGCAGTACTTC
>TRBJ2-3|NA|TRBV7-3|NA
CASSSGTSSTDTQYF
TGTGCCAGCAGCTCAGGGACCTCTAGCACAGATACGCAGTATTTT
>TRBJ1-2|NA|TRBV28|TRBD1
CASNSGTGGYGYTF
TGTGCCAGCAATTCCGGGACAGGGGGCTATGGCTACACCTTC
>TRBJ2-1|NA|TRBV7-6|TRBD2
CASSSFFRDRTSGRYDEQFF
TGTGCCAGCAGCTCCTTTTTTCGGGACCGGACTAGCGGGAGGTACGATGAGCAGTTCTTC
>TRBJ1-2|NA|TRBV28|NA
CASSFHTGHFNYGYTF
TGTGCCAGCAGTTTCCATACTGGACATTTTAACTATGGCTACACCTTC
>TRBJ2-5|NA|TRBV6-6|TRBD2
CASSYIRREGRETQYF
TGTGCCAGCAGTTACATCAGGCGGGAGGGCCGGGAGACCCAGTACTTC
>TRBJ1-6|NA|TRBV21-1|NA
CASSSRGPGGPLHF
TGTGCCAGCAGCTCGCGGGGGCCCGGGGGACCCCTCCACTTT
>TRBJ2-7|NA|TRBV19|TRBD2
CASSIGGSGTYEQYF
TGTGCCAGTAGTATAGGAGGTAGCGGGACCTACGAGCAGTACTTC
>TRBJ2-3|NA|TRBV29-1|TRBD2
CSVGGLAELTDTQYF
TGCAGCGTTGGGGGACTAGCGGAACTCACAGATACGCAGTATTTT
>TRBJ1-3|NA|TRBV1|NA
CTSSQVWLRITGNTIYF
TGCACCAGCAGCCAAGTTTGGCTACGGATTACTGGAAACACCATATATTTT
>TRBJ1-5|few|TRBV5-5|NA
CASSPTTRQEGQPQHF
TGTGCCAGCAGCCCGACAACTCGACAGGAGGGGCAGCCCCAGCATTTT
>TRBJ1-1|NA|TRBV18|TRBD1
CASSLLDRAPEAFF
TGTGCCAGCTCACTTCTAGACAGGGCCCCTGAAGCTTTCTTT
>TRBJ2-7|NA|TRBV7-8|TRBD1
CASSFRDSSYEQYF
TGTGCCAGCAGCTTCCGGGACAGCTCCTACGAGCAGTACTTC
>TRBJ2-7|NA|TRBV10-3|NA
CAIRNSGSSYEQYF
TGTGCCATCAGGAATAGCGGTAGCTCCTACGAGCAGTACTTC
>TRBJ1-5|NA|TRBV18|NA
CASSPQSNQPQHF
TGTGCCAGCTCACCACAAAGCAATCAGCCCCAGCATTTT
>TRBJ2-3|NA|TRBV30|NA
CAWSPGVTDTQYF
TGTGCCTGGAGCCCCGGCGTCACAGATACGCAGTATTTT
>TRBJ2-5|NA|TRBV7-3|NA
CASSSSGQSQETQYF
TGTGCCAGCAGCTCTTCAGGACAGTCTCAAGAGACCCAGTACTTC
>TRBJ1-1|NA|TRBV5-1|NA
CASSLSTGLRVQGAFF
TGCGCCAGCAGCTTGTCCACGGGACTTAGGGTCCAGGGAGCTTTCTTT
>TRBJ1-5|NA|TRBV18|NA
CASSPGVPGEQPQHF
TGTGCCAGCTCACCGGGGGTGCCGGGCGAGCAGCCCCAGCATTTT
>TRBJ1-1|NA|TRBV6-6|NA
CASSYSAGDTEAFF
TGTGCCAGCAGTTACTCCGCGGGCGACACTGAAGCTTTCTTT
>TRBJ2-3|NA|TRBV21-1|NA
CASSKAEREDAADTQYF
TGTGCCAGCAGCAAAGCCGAGCGGGAGGATGCCGCAGATACGCAGTATTTT
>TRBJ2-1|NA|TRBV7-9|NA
CASSLGTYNEQFF
TGTGCCAGCAGCTTAGGAACGTACAATGAGCAGTTCTTC
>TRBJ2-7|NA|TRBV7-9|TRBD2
CASTYPPASGTRLGYEQYF
TGTGCCAGCACGTATCCCCCGGCTAGCGGAACCCGTCTAGGGTACGAGCAGTACTTC
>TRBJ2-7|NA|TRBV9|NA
CASSAEGEYEQYF
TGTGCCAGCAGCGCGGAGGGGGAGTACGAGCAGTACTTC
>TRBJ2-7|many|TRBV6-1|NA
CASSPQLEQYF
TGTGCCAGCAGTCCACAGCTCGAGCAGTACTTC
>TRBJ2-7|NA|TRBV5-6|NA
CASSLALETGYEQYF
TGTGCCAGCAGCTTGGCCCTGGAGACAGGCTACGAGCAGTACTTC
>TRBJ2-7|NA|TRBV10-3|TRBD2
CAISPGLAGLREQYF
TGTGCCATCAGCCCGGGACTAGCGGGACTAAGGGAGCAGTACTTC
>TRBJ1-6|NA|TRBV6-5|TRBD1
CASSLTGGNSPLHF
TGTGCCAGCAGTCTAACAGGGGGCAATTCACCCCTCCACTTT
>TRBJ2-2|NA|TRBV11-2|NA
CASSLGYVGAGELFF
TGTGCCAGCAGCTTAGGCTATGTCGGTGCCGGGGAGCTGTTTTTT
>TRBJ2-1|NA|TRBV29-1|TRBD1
CSVEVWSWRTGTEIYNEQFF
TGCAGCGTTGAAGTTTGGAGTTGGAGGACCGGGACAGAGATCTACAATGAGCAGTTCTTC
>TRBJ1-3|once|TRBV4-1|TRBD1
CASSRQGTDHGNTIYF
TGCGCCAGCAGCCGACAAGGGACAGACCATGGAAACACCATATATTTT